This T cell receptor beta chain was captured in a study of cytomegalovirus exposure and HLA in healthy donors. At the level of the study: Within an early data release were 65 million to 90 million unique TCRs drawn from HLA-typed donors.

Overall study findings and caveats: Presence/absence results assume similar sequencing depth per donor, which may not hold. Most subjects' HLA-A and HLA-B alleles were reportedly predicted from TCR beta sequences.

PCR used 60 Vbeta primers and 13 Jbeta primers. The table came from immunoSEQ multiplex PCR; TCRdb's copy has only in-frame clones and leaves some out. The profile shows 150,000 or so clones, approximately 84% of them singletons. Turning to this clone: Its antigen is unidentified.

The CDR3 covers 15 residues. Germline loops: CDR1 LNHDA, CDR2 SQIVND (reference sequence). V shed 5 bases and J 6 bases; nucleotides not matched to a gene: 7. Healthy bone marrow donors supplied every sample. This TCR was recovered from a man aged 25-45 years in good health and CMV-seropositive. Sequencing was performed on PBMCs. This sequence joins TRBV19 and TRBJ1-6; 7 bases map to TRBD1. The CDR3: CASSPRQGSNSPLHF. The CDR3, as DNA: TGTGCCAGTAGTCCGAGACAGGGATCTAATTCACCCCTCCACTTT.